The 3 T cell receptor beta chains given below trace back to one sample, sequenced in a study of blood T cell repertoires in COVID-19. TCRdb's table, derived via immunoSEQ multiplex PCR, lists solely in-frame clones and lacks some. The sample contains some 330,000 clones, 80% to 85% of which appear only once. Input material: PBMCs or T cells enriched from blood (not recorded which). The origin of the receptors is a woman between 45 and 65 years old who had recovered from COVID-19.

The chain uses TRBV15 and TRBJ2-3; D possibly corresponds to TRBD1 (6 bases). V lost 5 bases and J lost 0, with 12 bases in between. This CDR3 has 15 amino acids. Germline V gene data show CDR1 as LNHNV and CDR2 as YYDKDF (reference sequence). For the CDR3, the DNA is TGTGCCACCAGCCGGACAGTAGAAAGCACAGATACGCAGTATTTT. It yields the protein CATSRTVESTDTQYF.

This sequence joins TRBV11-3 and TRBJ2-1; 9 positions match TRBD2. Per germline, CDR1 SGHNT and CDR2 YENEEA. The CDR3 contains 19 residues. With V trimmed by 5 bases and J by 7 bases, 21 bases remained unmatched. CDR3 region: CASSRRPSLAGGPGNEQFF. CDR3 in DNA: TGTGCCAGCAGCCGTAGACCCTCTCTCGCGGGGGGGCCGGGGAATGAGCAGTTCTTC.

Remarks on this clone: The DNA is left out, because the CDR3 cannot be placed on it with certainty; the CDR3 is given as TCRdb lists it. This rearrangement joins TRBV12-5 to TRBJ2-2; TRBD2 is taken as the D call from the table, unchecked against the DNA. The CDR3 contains 18 residues when both ends are counted. Germline V lookup: CDR1 LGHNT, CDR2 FRNRAP. The CDR3 spells CASGTTSGSPFGAGELFF.